The source of this T cell receptor (beta chain) is a study of Graves' ophthalmopathy and Graves' hyperthyroidism. Under 3 months in duration, the ophthalmopathy in affected donors had moderate-to-severe activity, CAS ≥3 and NOSPECS ≥4. TCR beta CDR3 amplification used RNA transcripts. HTBI-primed RT-PCR formed the first round, and a multiplex PCR formed the second. TCRdb reanalysed the multiplex PCR reads using MiXCR and keeps one entry per CDR3 protein. The repertoire has over 200,000 distinct CDR3 sequences, just under 30% of them found once; the top ten carry 9.1%. The table lists this clonotype with many counts. V shed 0 bases and J 5 bases; nucleotides not matched to a gene: 6. The germline CDR1 and CDR2 sequences are MGHRA and YSYEKL. This CDR3 is built from 15 residues.

The sequencing sample was made of peripheral blood. This receptor was taken from a man in his fifties with Graves' ophthalmopathy. The gene calls are TRBV4-1 and TRBJ2-5, with 7 bases that match TRBD2. CDR3 sequence: CASSQDRGSDETQYF. CDR3 in DNA: TGCGCCAGCAGCCAAGATCGCGGGAGTGATGAGACCCAGTACTTC.